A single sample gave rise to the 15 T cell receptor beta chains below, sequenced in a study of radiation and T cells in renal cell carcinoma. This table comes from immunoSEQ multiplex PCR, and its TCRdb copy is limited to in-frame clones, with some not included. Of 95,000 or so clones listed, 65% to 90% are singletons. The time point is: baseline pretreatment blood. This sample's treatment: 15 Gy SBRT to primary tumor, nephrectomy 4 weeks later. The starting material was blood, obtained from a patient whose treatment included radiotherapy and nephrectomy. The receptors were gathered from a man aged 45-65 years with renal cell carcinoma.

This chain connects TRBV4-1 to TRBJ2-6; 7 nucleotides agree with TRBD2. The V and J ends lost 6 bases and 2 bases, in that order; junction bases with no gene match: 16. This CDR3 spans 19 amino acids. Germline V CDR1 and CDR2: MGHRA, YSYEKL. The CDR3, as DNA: TGCGCCAGCAGACCTACAATCGGGGAGGGACCCGCTGGGGCCAACGTCCTGACTTTC. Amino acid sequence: CASRPTIGEGPAGANVLTF.

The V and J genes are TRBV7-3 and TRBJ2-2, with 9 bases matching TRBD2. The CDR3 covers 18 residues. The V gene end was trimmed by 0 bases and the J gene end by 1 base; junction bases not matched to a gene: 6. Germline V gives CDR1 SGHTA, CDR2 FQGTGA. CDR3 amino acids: CASSLTGLALMNTGELFF. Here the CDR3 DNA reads TGTGCCAGCAGCTTAACGGGACTAGCATTAATGAACACCGGGGAGCTGTTTTTT.

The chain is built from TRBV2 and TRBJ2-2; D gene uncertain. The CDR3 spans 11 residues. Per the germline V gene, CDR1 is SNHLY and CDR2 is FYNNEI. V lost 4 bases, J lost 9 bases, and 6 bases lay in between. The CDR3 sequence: CASSGARELFF. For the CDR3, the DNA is TGTGCCAGCAGTGGTGCCCGGGAGCTGTTTTTT.

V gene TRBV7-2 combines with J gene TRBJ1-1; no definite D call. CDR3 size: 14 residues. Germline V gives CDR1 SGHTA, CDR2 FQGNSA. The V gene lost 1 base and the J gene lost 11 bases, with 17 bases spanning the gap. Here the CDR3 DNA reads TGTGCCAGCAGCTTAGTGACGGGTTGGAGTGGTGCTTTCTTT. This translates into CASSLVTGWSGAFF.

The CDR3 loop is CATSRVWGARDTQYF. The DNA for the CDR3 is TGTGCCACCAGCAGAGTATGGGGGGCCAGAGATACGCAGTATTTT. This sequence joins TRBV15 and TRBJ2-3; TRBD1 or TRBD2 may be the D gene (6 bases each). V lost 1 base to trimming and J lost 5 bases, with 13 bases between them. Germline CDR1 reads LNHNV; CDR2 reads YYDKDF (reference sequence). CDR3 size: 15 residues.

CDR3 residues: CASSLGGTLTEAFF. For the CDR3, the DNA is TGCGCCAGCAGCTTGGGCGGGACTCTCACTGAAGCTTTCTTT. The J gene is TRBJ1-1, the V gene TRBV5-1; perhaps TRBD1 as D (5 bases). Trimming cost V 0 bases and J 4 bases, with 10 bases left between them. Germline CDR1 reads SGHRS; CDR2 reads YFSETQ. The CDR3 totals 14 residues.

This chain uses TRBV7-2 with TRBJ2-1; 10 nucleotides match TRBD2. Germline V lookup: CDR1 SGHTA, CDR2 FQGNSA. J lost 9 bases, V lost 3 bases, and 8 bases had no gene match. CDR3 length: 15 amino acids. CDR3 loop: CASSLSGGAPPEQFF. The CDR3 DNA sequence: TGTGCCAGCAGCTTGAGCGGGGGGGCACCACCTGAGCAGTTCTTC.

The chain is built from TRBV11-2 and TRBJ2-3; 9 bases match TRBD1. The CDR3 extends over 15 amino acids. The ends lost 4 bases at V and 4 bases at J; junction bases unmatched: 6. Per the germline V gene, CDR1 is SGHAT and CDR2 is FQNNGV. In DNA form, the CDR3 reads TGTGCCAGCAGCTCTTACAGGGGGCCCGCAGATACGCAGTATTTT. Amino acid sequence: CASSSYRGPADTQYF.

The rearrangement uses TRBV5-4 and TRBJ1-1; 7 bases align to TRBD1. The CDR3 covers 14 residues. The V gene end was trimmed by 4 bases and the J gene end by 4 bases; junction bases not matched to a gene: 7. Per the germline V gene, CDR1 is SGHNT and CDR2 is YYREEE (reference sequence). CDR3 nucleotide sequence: TGTGCCAGCAGCCCCGATCGACAGGGCACTGAAGCTTTCTTT. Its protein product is CASSPDRQGTEAFF.

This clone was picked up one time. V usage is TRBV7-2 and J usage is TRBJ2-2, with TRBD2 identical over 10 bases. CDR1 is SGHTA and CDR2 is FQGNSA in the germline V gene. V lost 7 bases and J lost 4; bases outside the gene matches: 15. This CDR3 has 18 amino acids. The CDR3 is CASTSRSGLAGVTGELFF. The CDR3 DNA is TGTGCCAGCACCAGTCGAAGTGGGCTAGCGGGGGTCACCGGGGAGCTGTTTTTT.

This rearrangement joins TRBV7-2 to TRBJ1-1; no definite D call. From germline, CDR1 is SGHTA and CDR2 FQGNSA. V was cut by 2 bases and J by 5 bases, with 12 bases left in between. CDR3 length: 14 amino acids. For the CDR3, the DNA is TGTGCCAGCAGCTTATCCCCCCGGGAGACTGAAGCTTTCTTT. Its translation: CASSLSPRETEAFF. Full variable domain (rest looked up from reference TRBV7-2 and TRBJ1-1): GAGVSQSPSNKVTEKGKDVELRCDPISGHTALYWYRQSLGQGLEFLIYFQGNSAPDKSGLPSDRFSAERTGGSVSTLTIQRTQQEDSAVYLCASSLSPRETEAFFGQGTRLTVV.

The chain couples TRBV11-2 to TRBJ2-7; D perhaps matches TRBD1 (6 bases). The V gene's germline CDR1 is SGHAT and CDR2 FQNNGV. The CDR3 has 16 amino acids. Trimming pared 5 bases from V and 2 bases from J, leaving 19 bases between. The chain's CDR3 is CASSPISRKGAYEQYF. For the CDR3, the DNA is TGTGCCAGCAGCCCAATTAGCCGAAAGGGGGCCTACGAGCAGTACTTC.

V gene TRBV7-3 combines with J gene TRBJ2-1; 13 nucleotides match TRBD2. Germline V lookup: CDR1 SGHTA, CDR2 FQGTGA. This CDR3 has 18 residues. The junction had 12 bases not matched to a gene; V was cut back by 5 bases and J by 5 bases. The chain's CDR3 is CASSPQGLAGALNNEQFF. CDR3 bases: TGTGCCAGCAGCCCCCAAGGACTAGCGGGAGCTCTAAACAATGAGCAGTTCTTC.

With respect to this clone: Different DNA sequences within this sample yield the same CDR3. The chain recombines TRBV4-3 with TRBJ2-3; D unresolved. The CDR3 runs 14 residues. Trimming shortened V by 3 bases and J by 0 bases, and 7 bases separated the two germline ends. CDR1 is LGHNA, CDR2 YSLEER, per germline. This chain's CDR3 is CASSQATSTDTQYF. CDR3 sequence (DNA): TGCGCCAGCAGCCAGGCCACTAGCACAGATACGCAGTATTTT.

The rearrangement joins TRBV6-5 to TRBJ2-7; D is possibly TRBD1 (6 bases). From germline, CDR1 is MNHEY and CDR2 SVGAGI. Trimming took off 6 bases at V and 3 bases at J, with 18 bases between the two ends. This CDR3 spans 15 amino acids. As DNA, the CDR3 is TGTGCCAGCAGCAAAGCCGGGACATTGAACTACGAGCAGTACTTC. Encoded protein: CASSKAGTLNYEQYF.